The next 26 T cell receptor beta chains were all read from a single sample in a study of Graves' ophthalmopathy and Graves' hyperthyroidism. RNA transcripts served as template for amplifying TCR beta CDR3 sequences. HTBI primers were used in a first-round RT-PCR, which preceded a second-round multiplex PCR. Using its own MiXCR run on the multiplex PCR reads, TCRdb lists one record per CDR3 protein. The sample carries about 400,000 distinct CDR3 sequences, about 16% recorded once. Sequencing input: peripheral blood. The source is a woman aged 18-35 years with stable Graves' hyperthyroidism.

In its sample, this clonotype was seen many times. The chain recombines TRBV5-1 with TRBJ2-2; either TRBD1 or TRBD2 may fit D (5 bases each). This CDR3 is 15 amino acids long. CDR1 SGHRS and CDR2 YFSETQ come from the germline V gene. The V gene lost 4 bases and the J gene lost 7 bases, with 17 bases spanning the gap. CDR3 nucleotide sequence: TGCGCCAGCAGCCCAGAAGGGACCTGGGGCGGGGAGCTGTTTTTT. It encodes CASSPEGTWGGELFF.

This clonotype was observed at least ten times. The genes are TRBV20-1 and TRBJ1-1, with no clear D. The CDR3 loop spans 13 amino acids. Per germline, CDR1 DFQATT and CDR2 SNEGSKA (reference sequence). The ends were cut back, 1 base at V and 10 bases at J, with 16 bases in the middle. The CDR3, as DNA: TGCAGTGCTAGAGGGGCCTCTCTGGGTGTAGCTTTCTTT. Encoded protein: CSARGASLGVAFF.

This clonotype has a count of ten or more. This chain joins TRBV12-3 or TRBV12-4 and TRBJ2-6; D may be TRBD2 (6 bases). Trimming left V 10 bases short and J 3 bases short, with 10 bases between. The CDR3 length is 13 residues. CDR3 DNA: TGTGCCACAAGCGGGTTTGGGGCCAACGTCCTGACTTTC. This codes for CATSGFGANVLTF.

Many counts were recorded for this clonotype. V and J are TRBV20-1 and TRBJ1-6; 7 positions agree with TRBD1. The CDR3 is 14 residues long. Per germline, CDR1 DFQATT and CDR2 SNEGSKA (reference sequence). The V gene end was trimmed by 0 bases and the J gene end by 7 bases; junction bases not matched to a gene: 3. CDR3 sequence (DNA): TGCAGTGCTAGAGAAACAGGGGCCAATTCACCCCTCCACTTT. Its translation: CSARETGANSPLHF.

This clonotype showed up just a few times. The chain couples TRBV5-1 to TRBJ1-2; D may be TRBD1 (6 bases). The CDR3 extends over 14 amino acids. Germline CDR1 is SGHRS and CDR2 is YFSETQ. The V end was cut by 2 bases, the J end by 0 bases, with 8 bases between. The CDR3 loop is CASSFDRSNYGYTF. The CDR3 DNA reads TGCGCCAGCAGCTTTGACAGGTCTAACTATGGCTACACCTTC. Full variable domain (missing parts from reference TRBV5-1 and TRBJ1-2): KAGVTQTPRYLIKTRGQQVTLSCSPISGHRSVSWYQQTPGQGLQFLFEYFSETQRNKGNFPGRFSGRQFSNSRSEMNVSTLELGDSALYLCASSFDRSNYGYTFGSGTRLTVV.

This clonotype was counted between two and nine times. The chain employs TRBV5-1 and TRBJ1-1, with a tentative D call TRBD1 (6 bases). Trimming removed 5 bases at V and 1 base at J, with 24 bases between. The CDR3 is 18 amino acids. Germline loops: CDR1 SGHRS, CDR2 YFSETQ. The CDR3 here is CASSSPGRQGIWNTEAFF. CDR3 coding DNA: TGCGCCAGCAGTTCTCCCGGGAGGCAGGGGATTTGGAACACTGAAGCTTTCTTT.

This clonotype occurred a few times. V and J are TRBV7-3 and TRBJ2-5, with TRBD1 matching over 8 bases. This CDR3 comprises 15 residues. The J segment lost 2 bases and the V segment lost 5 bases, leaving 7 bases of the junction unmatched. The germline V gene encodes CDR1 SGHTA and CDR2 FQGTGA. The CDR3 nucleotides are TGTGCCAGCAGCCTTCAGGGGGCGGTTCAAGAGACCCAGTACTTC. Encoded protein: CASSLQGAVQETQYF.

In its sample, this clonotype was seen many times. The chain carries TRBV24-1 and TRBJ2-5; D remains ambiguous. The germline CDR1 and CDR2 sequences are KGHDR and SFDVKD. There are 13 residues in the CDR3. V was pared by 3 bases and J by 12 bases, with 16 bases between. The CDR3 reads CATSDTITTRKYF. CDR3 nucleotide sequence: TGTGCCACCAGTGATACAATCACGACACGAAAGTACTTC.

On this clonotype itself: Since a much larger clone is just one base distant, this may be a read error. This chain's CDR3 is CASPAGLAGGPSDERYF. The CDR3 nucleotides read TGTGCCAGCCCCGCGGGACTAGCGGGGGGGCCGAGCGACGAGCGGTACTTC. V and J are TRBV12-3 or TRBV12-4 and TRBJ2-7, with 16 bases that match TRBD2. This CDR3 is built from 17 residues.

This clonotype was seen at least ten times. This chain links TRBV20-1 with TRBJ1-1; 7 bases fit TRBD1. Germline V lookup: CDR1 DFQATT, CDR2 SNEGSKA (reference sequence). The junction had 10 bases not matched to a gene; V was cut back by 6 bases and J by 3 bases. CDR3 size: 14 residues. CDR3 sequence: CSAQLDRSDTEAFF. The CDR3 DNA reads as TGCAGTGCCCAATTGGACAGGTCGGACACTGAAGCTTTCTTT.

This clonotype was detected many times. J is TRBJ2-7 and V is TRBV5-1; no definite D call. The V end lost 2 bases, the J end lost 0 bases, and 6 bases lay between the germline ends. This CDR3 region has 13 residues. CDR1 and CDR2 (germline): SGHRS, YFSETQ. CDR3 DNA sequence: TGCGCCAGCAGCTTAACGAGCTCCTACGAGCAGTACTTC. Its translation is CASSLTSSYEQYF.

The V gene is TRBV12-3 or TRBV12-4, the J gene TRBJ1-1; D is possibly TRBD1 (6 bases). CDR3 length: 13 residues. Trimming took 8 bases from V and 5 from J, leaving 15 bases between them. CDR3 protein: CASLSNRETEAFF. The CDR3 DNA follows: TGTGCCAGCCTTTCCAACAGGGAAACTGAAGCTTTCTTT.

This clonotype appeared many times. V is TRBV6-1 and J is TRBJ2-4, with TRBD1 as a possible D gene (5 bases). Germline CDR1 MNHNS, CDR2 SASEGT. This CDR3 comprises 16 residues. Trimming stripped 6 bases from V and 6 bases from J, with 21 bases between. The CDR3 nucleotides are TGTGCCAGCAGACGACGAACGACAGCGAACCTAAACATTCAGTACTTC. As protein: CASRRRTTANLNIQYF.

This clonotype was recorded many times. This chain connects TRBV20-1 to TRBJ1-6; D might be TRBD1 (5 bases). Germline CDR1 reads DFQATT; CDR2 reads SNEGSKA (reference sequence). V was cut by 4 bases and J by 9 bases, with 22 bases left in between. The CDR3 covers 16 residues. CDR3 coding DNA: TGCAGTGCTATAAAATCGACCCAGTGGGGGGGTTCACCCCTCCACTTT. Translation: CSAIKSTQWGGSPLHF.

This clonotype was seen ten or more times. The V gene is TRBV20-1, the J gene TRBJ2-5; 7 positions match TRBD2. J lost 5 bases, V lost 6 bases, and 12 bases had no gene match. This CDR3 contains 14 residues. Germline V CDR1 and CDR2: DFQATT, SNEGSKA (reference sequence). This chain's CDR3 is CSAHRLAGEETQYF. The DNA for the CDR3 is TGCAGTGCCCACCGTCTTGCGGGGGAGGAGACCCAGTACTTC.

This clonotype was detected ten times or more. V gene TRBV6-2 or TRBV6-3 combines with J gene TRBJ1-5; no clear D. The CDR3 consists of 13 residues. V was clipped by 5 bases and J by 6 bases, with 11 bases between them. Germline loops: CDR1 MNHEY, CDR2 SVGEGT. CDR3 coding DNA: TGTGCCAGCAGTCCGTCCCCGGTTCAGCCCCAGCATTTT. Translating it yields CASSPSPVQPQHF.

This clonotype was found many times. This chain joins TRBV25-1 and TRBJ2-7; D possibly uses TRBD1 or TRBD2 (6 bases each). Between the trimmed V and J ends, which lost 6 bases and 4 bases, there was a span of 10 bases. CDR1 and CDR2 from the germline V gene are MGHDK and SYGVNS. This CDR3 has 12 residues. The CDR3 nucleotides are TGTGCCAGCAGGGGGGGCTGGTACGAGCAGTACTTC. Translating it yields CASRGGWYEQYF.

This clonotype was seen many times. J is TRBJ1-6 and V is TRBV6-1; TRBD1 matches at 9 bases. Trimming removed 6 bases from V and 6 bases from J; junction bases left unmatched: 9. CDR3 length: 16 amino acids. Germline CDR1 reads MNHNS; CDR2 reads SASEGT. CDR3 sequence (DNA): TGTGCCAGCAGGGACCCGGGACAGGGTACTAATTCACCCCTCCACTTT. Its translation: CASRDPGQGTNSPLHF.

This clonotype was recorded many times. The chain is built from TRBV6-1 and TRBJ2-7; TRBD1 agrees at 10 bases. Trimming removed 2 bases from V and 7 bases from J; junction bases left unmatched: 8. Per germline, CDR1 MNHNS and CDR2 SASEGT. This CDR3 comprises 15 residues. The chain's CDR3 is CASSESGTGVEEQYF. CDR3 coding DNA: TGTGCCAGCAGTGAAAGTGGGACAGGGGTTGAAGAGCAGTACTTC.

This clonotype was recorded many times. Compared with germline, one end of the junction differs, possibly owing to a read error. The chain is built from TRBV2 and TRBJ2-7; D ambiguous. The CDR3 runs 15 residues. Germline V gene data show CDR1 as SNHLY and CDR2 as FYNNEI. CDR3 residues: CASREGSWATYEQYF. For the CDR3, the DNA is TGTGCCAGCAGGGAAGGTTCATGGGCTACCTACGAGCAGTACTTC.

This clonotype was observed many times. The chain recombines TRBV12-3 or TRBV12-4 with TRBJ2-5, with D perhaps TRBD1 (5 bases). The CDR3 sequence is 13 residues long. V lost 3 bases and J 2 bases, leaving 7 bases between the germline ends. CDR3 in amino acids: CASSFPGQETQYF. The CDR3 DNA reads as TGTGCCAGCAGTTTTCCAGGGCAAGAGACCCAGTACTTC.

This clonotype was seen repeatedly, ten times or more. V is TRBV19 and J is TRBJ1-2; D ambiguous. The CDR3 is 12 amino acids. CDR1 and CDR2 from the germline V gene are LNHDA and SQIVND (reference sequence). The ends were cut back, 5 bases at V and 6 bases at J, with 10 bases in the middle. The CDR3 DNA reads TGTGCCAGTAGTGTCTGGCCTGATGGCTACACCTTC. This codes for CASSVWPDGYTF.

This clonotype was seen many times. V is TRBV7-9 and J is TRBJ1-1; possibly TRBD1 for D (6 bases). Germline-derived CDR1 and CDR2 are SEHNR and FQNEAQ (reference sequence). The CDR3 runs to 14 residues. Trimming removed 5 bases at V and 1 base at J, with 11 bases between. CDR3 residues: CASSHRQANTEAFF. CDR3 bases: TGTGCCAGCAGCCATCGACAGGCGAACACTGAAGCTTTCTTT.

This clonotype was picked up a small number of times. It may be a read error: a sequence one base away is much more abundant. V usage is TRBV7-2 and J usage is TRBJ1-2; 7 bases match TRBD1. The CDR3 runs 14 residues. Germline CDR1 SGHTA, CDR2 FQGNSA. CDR3 in amino acids: CAISPATGRPGYTF. The CDR3 DNA is TGTGCCATCAGCCCTGCGACAGGGCGCCCTGGCTACACCTTC.

This clonotype was seen repeatedly, ten times or more. The V call is TRBV7-6, the J call TRBJ1-1; a possible D gene is TRBD1 (6 bases). V was clipped by 7 bases and J by 0 bases, with 15 bases between them. The CDR3 runs to 15 residues. Germline CDR1 and CDR2: SGHVS and FNYEAQ. The CDR3 bases are TGTGCCAGCACCCCTAGCCCAGGGGTGAACACTGAAGCTTTCTTT. Translated: CASTPSPGVNTEAFF.

V usage is TRBV9 and J usage is TRBJ1-3; 10 bases fit TRBD1. Per the germline V gene, CDR1 is SGDLS and CDR2 is YYNGEE. The length of the CDR3 is 17 residues. Germline trimming cut 3 bases from V and 2 bases from J; bases unmatched to any gene: 8. The CDR3, as DNA: TGTGCCAGCAGCGCAAGTACGACAGGGGGCCCTGGAAACACCATATATTTT. Residues: CASSASTTGGPGNTIYF. The variable domain in full, completed from reference TRBV9 and TRBJ1-3, reads DSGVTQTPKHLITATGQRVTLRCSPRSGDLSVYWYQQSLDQGLQFLIQYYNGEERAKGNILERFSAQQFPDLHSELNLSSLELGDSALYFCASSASTTGGPGNTIYFGEGSWLTVV.